Each of the 26 T cell receptor beta chains below was sequenced from the same sample in a study of blood T cell repertoires in COVID-19. Using immunoSEQ multiplex PCR, the repertoire was profiled, and TCRdb retains in-frame clones only, with some absent. The table records roughly 120,000 clones, around 70% of them present only once. The sample was peripheral blood. These receptors originate from a man aged 80 or over with COVID-19, enrolled during active disease.

The rearrangement links TRBV9 to TRBJ1-4; 8 bases are a match to TRBD1. V dropped 2 bases and J dropped 5; count of bases not matched to a gene: 5. The CDR3 has 15 residues. Per the germline V gene, CDR1 is SGDLS and CDR2 is YYNGEE. For the CDR3, the DNA is TGTGCCAGCAGCGTCGGACAGGGCCAAAATGAAAAACTGTTTTTT. Its protein product is CASSVGQGQNEKLFF. The variable domain in full, with the rest retrieved from reference TRBV9 and TRBJ1-4, is DSGVTQTPKHLITATGQRVTLRCSPRSGDLSVYWYQQSLDQGLQFLIQYYNGEERAKGNILERFSAQQFPDLHSELNLSSLELGDSALYFCASSVGQGQNEKLFFGSGTQLSVL.

The V gene is TRBV5-4, the J gene TRBJ2-7; perhaps TRBD1 as D (6 bases). The germline V and J ends were trimmed by 4 bases and 0 bases, with 20 bases remaining between them. This CDR3 contains 17 residues. CDR1 and CDR2 from the germline V gene are SGHNT and YYREEE (reference sequence). The CDR3 loop is CASSRRTAFYSSYEQYF. CDR3 coding DNA: TGTGCCAGCAGCCGCAGGACAGCCTTTTACAGCTCCTACGAGCAGTACTTC. The complete variable domain, with remaining parts taken from reference TRBV5-4 and TRBJ2-7, reads ETGVTQSPTHLIKTRGQQVTLRCSSQSGHNTVSWYQQALGQGPQFIFQYYREEENGRGNFPPRFSGLQFPNYSSELNVNALELDDSALYLCASSRRTAFYSSYEQYFGPGTRLTVT.

This clone showed up just once. The chain employs TRBV11-1 and TRBJ2-3, with a tentative D call TRBD2 (5 bases). The V end was cut by 3 bases, the J end by 1 base, with 11 bases between. This CDR3 is 15 amino acids long. The V gene's germline CDR1 is SGHAT and CDR2 FQDESV (reference sequence). CDR3 nucleotides: TGTGCCAGCAGCTTCAGCTCCGGGGGCACAGATACGCAGTATTTT. It specifies CASSFSSGGTDTQYF.

This chain connects TRBV9 to TRBJ2-5; D might be TRBD2 (6 bases). Per the germline V gene, CDR1 is SGDLS and CDR2 is YYNGEE. The CDR3 has 14 residues. V was clipped by 3 bases and J by 1 base, with 10 bases between them. The CDR3 nucleotides read TGTGCCAGCAGCGGGGGACTCCGCCAAGAGACCCAGTACTTC. Translation gives CASSGGLRQETQYF.

This chain uses TRBV21-1 with TRBJ1-1; the D call in the table, TRBD1, was not verified against the DNA. TRBV21-1 is an annotated pseudogene. The CDR3 is made up of 13 amino acids. In DNA form, the CDR3 reads TGTGCCAGCAGCAAACCAGACAACAGGTCGGCTTTCTTT. It specifies CASSKPDNRSAFF.

V usage is TRBV2 and J usage is TRBJ2-1, with D maybe TRBD2 (5 bases). V was clipped by 8 bases and J by 3 bases, with 17 bases between them. This CDR3 region has 15 residues. Germline assignment: CDR1 SNHLY and CDR2 FYNNEI. CDR3 coding DNA: TGTGCCAGCGCCTCGCGGGCACAAGTCTACAATGAGCAGTTCTTC. Translated, it gives CASASRAQVYNEQFF.

The chain links TRBV7-2 to TRBJ1-3, with 7 positions matching TRBD1. CDR3 size: 16 residues. Germline-derived CDR1 and CDR2 are SGHTA and FQGNSA. The V gene end was trimmed by 1 base and the J gene end by 3 bases; junction bases not matched to a gene: 6. CDR3 residues: CASSLEGQIYGNTIYF. The CDR3 bases are TGTGCCAGCAGCTTAGAGGGACAGATCTATGGAAACACCATATATTTT.

The chain uses TRBV28 and TRBJ2-5; 7 bases line up with TRBD2. The CDR3 is made up of 14 amino acids. V trimming: 5 bases; J trimming: 1 base; junction bases outside the gene matches: 4. The germline CDR1 and CDR2 sequences are MDHEN and SYDVKM. Here the CDR3 DNA reads TGTGCCAGCAGTAATAGCGGGCTCCAAGAGACCCAGTACTTC. This encodes CASSNSGLQETQYF.

This chain joins TRBV28 and TRBJ2-7, with 7 bases fitting TRBD2. The trim removed 4 bases at V and 3 bases at J, leaving 9 bases unmatched. Germline V gene sequence: CDR1 MDHEN, CDR2 SYDVKM. The CDR3 is made up of 15 amino acids. Here the CDR3 reads CASSSPGGGDYEQYF. CDR3 DNA: TGTGCCAGCAGTTCGCCGGGAGGTGGCGACTACGAGCAGTACTTC.

The chain couples TRBV2 to TRBJ1-6; TRBD1 matches at 9 bases. CDR3 length: 14 residues. Germline values: CDR1 SNHLY, CDR2 FYNNEI. Unmatched junction bases numbered 4, after V lost 6 bases and J lost 7 bases. CDR3: CASSAGTGNSPLHF. The CDR3 DNA reads TGTGCCAGCAGCGCCGGGACAGGGAATTCACCCCTCCACTTT.

This chain connects TRBV7-3 to TRBJ1-3; no definite D call. Per germline, CDR1 SGHTA and CDR2 FQGTGA. V gave up 2 bases and J gave up 0 bases, with 5 bases separating them. The CDR3 is 14 amino acids. The CDR3 DNA is TGTGCCAGCAGCTTAGGGAGCTCTGGAAACACCATATATTTT. This codes for CASSLGSSGNTIYF.

The rearrangement uses TRBV6-5 and TRBJ1-1; D not resolved. The CDR3 is 14 amino acids. The germline V gene has CDR1 MNHEY and CDR2 SVGAGI. Trimming took 7 bases from V and 0 from J, leaving 12 bases between them. The CDR3 protein is CASNLVDMNTEAFF. Written as DNA, the CDR3 is TGTGCCAGCAACCTAGTTGATATGAACACTGAAGCTTTCTTT.

This chain uses TRBV6-2 or TRBV6-3 with TRBJ2-5; 14 bases map to TRBD2. Germline-derived CDR1 and CDR2 are MNHEY and SVGEGT. The CDR3 contains 16 residues. The V and J ends lost 4 bases and 2 bases, in that order; junction bases with no gene match: 3. The CDR3 spells CASSSGLAGGQETQYF. The CDR3 region has the DNA TGTGCCAGCAGTTCCGGACTAGCGGGAGGACAAGAGACCCAGTACTTC.

Points on this clone: Other DNA sequences in the sample encode the same CDR3. The chain uses TRBV28 and TRBJ1-6; 9 bases match TRBD1. Trimming took 5 bases from V and 9 from J; bases not matched to a gene: 5. Germline-derived CDR1 and CDR2 are MDHEN and SYDVKM. This CDR3 has 14 residues. The CDR3 loop reads CASSPRQGVSPLHF. DNA for the CDR3: TGTGCCAGCAGTCCAAGACAGGGGGTTTCACCCCTCCACTTT.

This clone was counted once. The V call is TRBV28, the J call TRBJ1-1; no reliable D call. The CDR3 spans 15 residues. Germline V gives CDR1 MDHEN, CDR2 SYDVKM. V was shortened by 2 bases and J by 4 bases, with 14 bases between the two germline ends. This chain's CDR3 is CASSLGSGRSTEAFF. Written as DNA, the CDR3 is TGTGCCAGCAGTTTAGGGTCCGGGAGGAGCACTGAAGCTTTCTTT.

This chain joins TRBV7-8 and TRBJ2-7; a weak D match, TRBD2 (5 bases). This CDR3 comprises 15 residues. V was clipped by 2 bases and J by 6 bases, with 17 bases between them. CDR1 is SGHVS, CDR2 FQNEAQ, per germline. The CDR3 region has the DNA TGTGCCAGCAGCTTAAGTGGTAGCCCGGCGGGCGAGCAGTACTTC. This codes for CASSLSGSPAGEQYF.

The chain has TRBV27 and TRBJ2-7; TRBD1 agrees at 9 bases. Germline CDR1 MNHEY, CDR2 SMNVEV (reference sequence). Losses at the gene ends were 6 bases for V and 5 bases for J; bases not matched to a gene: 8. This CDR3 spans 14 amino acids. The CDR3 spells CASSQGQGMNEQYF. The CDR3 DNA is TGTGCCAGCAGCCAAGGACAGGGGATGAACGAGCAGTACTTC.

The J gene is TRBJ2-3, the V gene TRBV7-9; 7 positions match TRBD2. Trimming at V came to 7 bases and at J to 6 bases, leaving 10 bases not matched to a gene. Germline CDR1 is SEHNR and CDR2 is FQNEAQ (reference sequence). The CDR3 is 14 residues long. CDR3 sequence reads: CASNYPLALDTQYF. DNA for the CDR3: TGTGCCAGCAACTACCCACTAGCGTTGGATACGCAGTATTTT. The variable domain in full, with the rest retrieved from reference TRBV7-9 and TRBJ2-3, is DTGVSQNPRHKITKRGQNVTFRCDPISEHNRLYWYRQTLGQGPEFLTYFQNEAQLEKSRLLSDRFSAERPKGSFSTLEIQRTEQGDSAMYLCASNYPLALDTQYFGPGTRLTVL.

The chain links TRBV18 to TRBJ1-3; 8 bases line up with TRBD1. The germline V gene has CDR1 KGHSH and CDR2 LQKENI. The V segment lost 0 bases and the J segment 1 base; nucleotides outside the gene matches: 2. This CDR3 spans 16 amino acids. The DNA of the CDR3 is TGTGCCAGCTCACCACCCACAGGGGGGTCTGGAAACACCATATATTTT. Translated, it gives CASSPPTGGSGNTIYF.

The chain uses TRBV18 and TRBJ2-2, with 9 bases matching TRBD2. The CDR3 loop spans 15 amino acids. The trim removed 3 bases at V and 6 bases at J, leaving 5 bases unmatched. Per the germline V gene, CDR1 is KGHSH and CDR2 is LQKENI. The CDR3 spells CASSPGLASPGELFF. CDR3 bases: TGTGCCAGCTCACCGGGACTAGCTTCACCCGGGGAGCTGTTTTTT.

This clone was seen more than once but under ten times. The genes are TRBV5-4 and TRBJ2-6; D remains unclear. Trimming cost V 0 bases and J 0 bases, with 10 bases left between them. Germline V lookup: CDR1 SGHNT, CDR2 YYREEE (reference sequence). The CDR3 spans 17 residues. CDR3 in DNA: TGTGCCAGCAGCTTGGATTCGTCCCGCTCTGGGGCCAACGTCCTGACTTTC. Protein sequence: CASSLDSSRSGANVLTF.

This clone was seen a few times. The chain links TRBV24-1 to TRBJ2-3; TRBD2 might be the D (5 bases). This CDR3 spans 15 amino acids. V was cut by 5 bases and J by 5 bases, with 16 bases left in between. Germline V gives CDR1 KGHDR, CDR2 SFDVKD. The CDR3 loop reads CATSVQTLRGDTQYF. In nucleotides, the CDR3 is TGTGCCACCAGTGTCCAGACCCTTCGGGGAGATACGCAGTATTTT.

This chain links TRBV6-5 with TRBJ1-5; unclear D gene. CDR3 size: 14 residues. V was shortened by 0 bases and J by 9 bases, with 12 bases between the two germline ends. CDR1 MNHEY and CDR2 SVGAGI come from the germline V gene. CDR3 DNA sequence: TGTGCCAGCAGTTACTCGAGGGCACAAGGGCCCCAGCATTTT. It codes for CASSYSRAQGPQHF.

The rearrangement joins TRBV15 to TRBJ2-7; 9 bases are shared with TRBD1. The CDR3 runs to 16 residues. CDR1 and CDR2 from the germline V gene are LNHNV and YYDKDF (reference sequence). V lost 2 bases and J lost 3; bases outside the gene matches: 8. The CDR3 DNA is TGTGCCACCAGCAGAACAACCGGGACAGGGTACTACGAGCAGTACTTC. Translated, it gives CATSRTTGTGYYEQYF.

This chain links TRBV28 with TRBJ2-1; TRBD1 is a possible D gene (6 bases). The CDR3 is 13 residues long. V was pared by 7 bases and J by 9 bases, with 16 bases between. CDR1 and CDR2 (germline): MDHEN, SYDVKM. For the CDR3, the DNA is TGTGCCAGCAAGTTATCAGGGGCAGGTGAGCAGTTCTTC. This encodes CASKLSGAGEQFF.

This chain uses TRBV11-3 with TRBJ2-3; TRBD2 aligns across 8 bases. Germline assignment: CDR1 SGHNT and CDR2 YENEEA. Trimming at V came to 5 bases and at J to 2 bases, leaving 6 bases not matched to a gene. The CDR3 extends over 15 amino acids. Here the CDR3 reads CASSPSGSPTDTQYF. In nucleotides, the CDR3 is TGTGCCAGCAGCCCCAGCGGGAGCCCCACAGATACGCAGTATTTT.